This TCR beta chain was identified in a study of T cell responses to AZD1222 COVID-19 vaccine. Study-level points and caveats: Vaccination with two AZD1222 doses was followed by a rise in Spike-specific TCR breadth and depth. Possibly, clonal diversity was underestimated; donors were largely white British and included more females.

Generated by immunoSEQ multiplex PCR, the TCRdb table keeps only in-frame clones and is missing some. The sample holds 100,000 to 150,000 clones, around 83% seen once. Researchers grouped second doses given at about 4 or about 12 weeks into one pool. The CDR3 covers 13 residues. Germline V gene sequence: CDR1 LNHDA, CDR2 SQIVND (reference sequence). Trimming took off 7 bases at V and 4 bases at J, with 11 bases between the two ends. On this clone: Antigen unknown.

This receptor was identified in an adult who received the AZD1222 COVID-19 vaccine. This chain links TRBV19 with TRBJ1-5; unclear D gene. The specimen was peripheral blood, collected 28 days after the second AZD1222 dose. This CDR3 is CASKTWGNQPQHF. In nucleotides, the CDR3 is TGTGCCAGTAAAACTTGGGGTAATCAGCCCCAGCATTTT.